This TCR beta chain is from a study of blood T cell repertoires in COVID-19. Study-level background: Samples representing acute and convalescent COVID-19 were sourced from the United States, Italy and Spain. T cells, B-cell-depleted T cells, or PBMCs provided the cDNA or gDNA that served as material.

CDR1 and CDR2 from the germline V gene are SGHDT and YYEEEE. CDR3 length equals 16 residues. The V gene end was trimmed by 0 bases and the J gene end by 7 bases; junction bases not matched to a gene: 4. Authors' analysis steps: Counts of nucleated cells, estimated from reference gene primer amplification, were obtained. Data came from immunoSEQ multiplex PCR; TCRdb stores just in-frame clones and leaves some out. D and trimming come from the DNA, and the V and J calls and clone size come from that table. The table includes tens of thousands of clones, more than 75% detected once. The source material was peripheral blood. The source is a woman aged 70-85 years with acute or convalescent COVID-19. The chain uses TRBV5-6 and TRBJ2-1, with 13 nucleotides matching TRBD2. CDR3 nucleotide sequence: TGTGCCAGCAGCTTGGAGCGGACTAGCGGGAGAAATGAGCAGTTCTTC. This encodes CASSLERTSGRNEQFF.